The following is a T cell receptor beta chain sequence with its context. Its antigen is unidentified. The CDR3 is 15 residues long. TCRdb itself ran the 5' RACE reads through MiXCR, one entry per CDR3 protein. The sample carries about 63,000 distinct CDR3 sequences, 6.5% to 8% recorded once. The source of the sample is a study of T cells after yellow fever vaccination. Study-wide results and limits: Only a small proportion of the clonotypes turned up in both the CD4 and the CD8 compartments, likely arising from convergent recombination.

The sequencing used CD8+ T cells sorted from PBMCs, collected 15 days after the yellow fever booster vaccination. The clonotype was recovered from a young man who received the YFV17D yellow fever vaccine. The chain couples TRBV12-2 to TRBJ2-5. TRBV12-2 is annotated as a pseudogene. CDR3 sequence reads: CASRLEATAQETQYF. The CDR3 bases are TGTGCAAGTCGCTTAGAGGCCACAGCCCAAGAGACCCAGTACTTC.